This T cell receptor beta chain appears in the sequencing data of a study of early T cells in non-severe SARS-CoV-2 infection. Regarding the study as a whole: Private and CD4 specificities were missed by VDJdb matching, which favored anti-spike CD8 responses.

Germline V CDR1 and CDR2: MGHRA, YSYEKL. The CDR3 runs to 18 residues. V gave up 0 bases and J gave up 1 base, with 18 bases separating them. Each cDNA molecule carried a unique molecular identifier. Via MiXCR, TCRdb re-called the 5' RACE reads, giving one row per CDR3 protein. The data hold 15,000 to 20,000 distinct CDR3 sequences, with about 5% observed a single time. By share, this clonotype ranks as medium-sized. Its antigen remains unidentified. The TCR sequence derives from an adult who was a healthcare worker with PCR-confirmed SARS-CoV-2 infection or an uninfected control (not recorded which). The source material was whole blood. V gene TRBV4-1 combines with J gene TRBJ1-1, with D perhaps TRBD1 (6 bases). The CDR3 DNA reads TGCGCCAGCAGCCAAGATCGCTCAGTTGGCAGGGGGAACACTGAAGCTTTCTTT. It encodes CASSQDRSVGRGNTEAFF.